The clone carrying this T cell receptor (beta chain) showed up just a few times. Researchers prepared the TCRbeta library using unique molecular identifiers, the study reports. One entry per CDR3 protein results from TCRdb running MiXCR on the PCR reads. The sample shows around 300,000 distinct CDR3 sequences, 23% of them seen only once. The sample originates from a study of T-cell reconstitution after alpha-beta-depleted transplantation in children. This clonotype was obtained from a male patient aged 10 to 17 who had a stem cell transplant for acute lymphoblastic leukemia, so the T cells may come from the graft donor. Sample: PBMCs, mostly from graft donor cells, taken 180 days after TCRalphabeta/CD19-depleted stem cell transplant.

The CDR3 region is CASSRMGLETQYF. DNA for the CDR3: TGCGCCAGCAGCCGGATGGGCCTGGAGACCCAGTACTTC. The V call is TRBV5-1, the J call TRBJ2-5; D is uncertain. Germline-derived CDR1 and CDR2 are SGHRS and YFSETQ. V was trimmed by 4 bases and J by 5 bases, leaving 12 bases between them. CDR3 size: 13 residues.